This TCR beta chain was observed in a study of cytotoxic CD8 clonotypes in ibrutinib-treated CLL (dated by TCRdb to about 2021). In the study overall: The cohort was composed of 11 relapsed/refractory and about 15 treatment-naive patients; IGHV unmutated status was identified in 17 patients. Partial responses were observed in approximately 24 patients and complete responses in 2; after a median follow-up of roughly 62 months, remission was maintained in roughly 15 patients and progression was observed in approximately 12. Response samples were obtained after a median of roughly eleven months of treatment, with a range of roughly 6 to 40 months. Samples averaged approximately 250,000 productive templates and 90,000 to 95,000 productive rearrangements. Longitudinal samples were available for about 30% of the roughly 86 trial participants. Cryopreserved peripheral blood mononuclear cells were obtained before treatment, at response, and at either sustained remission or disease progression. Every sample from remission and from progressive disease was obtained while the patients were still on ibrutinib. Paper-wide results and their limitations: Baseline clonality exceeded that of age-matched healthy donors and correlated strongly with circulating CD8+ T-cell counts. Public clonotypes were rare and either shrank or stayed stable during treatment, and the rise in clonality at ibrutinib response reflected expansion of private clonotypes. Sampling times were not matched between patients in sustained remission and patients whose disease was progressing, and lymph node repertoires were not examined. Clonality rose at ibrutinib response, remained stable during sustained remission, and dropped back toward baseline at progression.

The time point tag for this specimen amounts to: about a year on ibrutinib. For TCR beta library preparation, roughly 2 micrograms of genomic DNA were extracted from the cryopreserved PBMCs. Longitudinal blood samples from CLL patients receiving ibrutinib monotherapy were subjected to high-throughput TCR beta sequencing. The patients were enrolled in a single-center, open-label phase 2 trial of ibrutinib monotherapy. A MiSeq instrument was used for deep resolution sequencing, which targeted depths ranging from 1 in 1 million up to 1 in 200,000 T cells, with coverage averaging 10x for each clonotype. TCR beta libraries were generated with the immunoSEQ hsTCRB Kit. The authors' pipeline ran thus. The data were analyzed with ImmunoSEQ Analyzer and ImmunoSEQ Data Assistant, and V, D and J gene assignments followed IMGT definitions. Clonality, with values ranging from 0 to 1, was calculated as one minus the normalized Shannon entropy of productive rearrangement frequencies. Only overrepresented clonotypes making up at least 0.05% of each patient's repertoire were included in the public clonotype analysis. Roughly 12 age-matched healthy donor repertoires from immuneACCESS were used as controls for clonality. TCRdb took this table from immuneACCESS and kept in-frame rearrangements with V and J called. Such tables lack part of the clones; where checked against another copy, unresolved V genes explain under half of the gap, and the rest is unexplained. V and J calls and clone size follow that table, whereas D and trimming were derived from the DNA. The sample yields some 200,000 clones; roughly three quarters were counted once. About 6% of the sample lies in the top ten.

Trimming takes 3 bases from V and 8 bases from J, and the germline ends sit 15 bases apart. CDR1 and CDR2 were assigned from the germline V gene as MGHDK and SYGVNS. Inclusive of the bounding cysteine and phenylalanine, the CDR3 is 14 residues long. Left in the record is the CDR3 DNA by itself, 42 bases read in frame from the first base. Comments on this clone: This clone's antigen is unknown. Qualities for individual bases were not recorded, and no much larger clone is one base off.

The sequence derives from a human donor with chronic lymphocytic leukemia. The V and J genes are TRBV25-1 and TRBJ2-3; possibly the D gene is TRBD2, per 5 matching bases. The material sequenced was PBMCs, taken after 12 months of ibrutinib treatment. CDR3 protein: CASSDDSDSTTQYF. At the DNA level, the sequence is TGTGCCAGCAGTGACGATTCGGACTCCACTACGCAGTATTTT.